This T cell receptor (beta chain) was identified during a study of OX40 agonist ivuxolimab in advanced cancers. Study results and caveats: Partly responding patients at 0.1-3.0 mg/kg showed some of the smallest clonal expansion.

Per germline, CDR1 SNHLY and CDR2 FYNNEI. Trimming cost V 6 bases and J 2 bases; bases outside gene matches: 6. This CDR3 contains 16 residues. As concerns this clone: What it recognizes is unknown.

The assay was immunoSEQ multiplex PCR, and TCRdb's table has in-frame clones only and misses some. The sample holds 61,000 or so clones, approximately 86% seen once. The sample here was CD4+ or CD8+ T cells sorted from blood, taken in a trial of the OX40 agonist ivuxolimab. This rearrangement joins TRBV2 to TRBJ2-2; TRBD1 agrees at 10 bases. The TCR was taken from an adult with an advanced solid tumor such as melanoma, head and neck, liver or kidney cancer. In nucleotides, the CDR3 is TGTGCCAGCAGGGGACAGGGGCTAGGCAACACCGGGGAGCTGTTTTTT. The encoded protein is CASRGQGLGNTGELFF.